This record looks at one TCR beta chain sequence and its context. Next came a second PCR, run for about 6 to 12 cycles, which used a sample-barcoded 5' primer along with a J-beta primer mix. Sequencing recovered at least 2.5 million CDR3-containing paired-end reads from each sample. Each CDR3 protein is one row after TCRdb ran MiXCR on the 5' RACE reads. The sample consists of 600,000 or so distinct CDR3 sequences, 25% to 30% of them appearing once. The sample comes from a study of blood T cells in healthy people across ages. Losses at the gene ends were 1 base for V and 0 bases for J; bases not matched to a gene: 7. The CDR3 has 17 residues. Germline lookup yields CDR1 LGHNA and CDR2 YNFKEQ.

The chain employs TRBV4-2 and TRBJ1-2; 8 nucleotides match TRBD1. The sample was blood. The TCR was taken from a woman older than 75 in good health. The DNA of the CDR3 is TGTGCCAGCAGCCAAGGGGACAGGTATGCGGCTAACTATGGCTACACCTTC. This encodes CASSQGDRYAANYGYTF.